A single T cell receptor beta chain is shown here with its context. What it recognizes is unknown. Two-round multiplex PCR, the amplification method, yielded TCR beta CDR3 from genomic DNA. Amplification in first-round PCR relied on primers specific to each TRBV and TRBJ gene. TCRdb used MiXCR to reprocess the multiplex PCR reads, holding one entry per CDR3 protein. Of 20,000 to 25,000 distinct CDR3 sequences listed, 35% to 45% are singletons. This CDR3 is 15 amino acids long. Trimming took 4 bases from V and 3 from J, leaving 16 bases between them. Germline V gene sequence: CDR1 SGDLS, CDR2 YYNGEE. These data come from a study of prognosis after radiotherapy for stage I lung cancer. Study context: April 2018 to early 2019 saw enrollment of stage I non-small cell lung cancer patients.

Notes on the study in general: Differing TRBV and TRBJ gene usage was reportedly seen between patients with and without metastases. Post-therapy Shannon entropy was lower in patients developing distant metastases following stereotactic body radiation therapy.

This receptor was identified in a donor of 50 years or more with non-small cell lung cancer. The chain links TRBV9 to TRBJ1-2, with D possibly being TRBD1 (5 bases). The material sequenced was PBMCs, taken before or after stereotactic body radiation therapy (not recorded which). CDR3 sequence reads: CASSQRTGGDYGYTF. The DNA of the CDR3 is TGTGCCAGCAGCCAAAGGACGGGGGGGGACTATGGCTACACCTTC. Based on the CDR3 plus reference TRBV9 and TRBJ1-2, the full variable domain is DSGVTQTPKHLITATGQRVTLRCSPRSGDLSVYWYQQSLDQGLQFLIQYYNGEERAKGNILERFSAQQFPDLHSELNLSSLELGDSALYFCASSQRTGGDYGYTFGSGTRLTVV.